Below, 24 T cell receptor beta chains from the same sample are listed, as sequenced in a study of shared clonotypes between healthy human individuals. Repertoires were generated with immunoSEQ multiplex PCR, while TCRdb's copy carries only in-frame clones and drops some. The table has about 340,000 clones, around 67% seen once. Specimen: memory CD4+ T cells sorted from blood. The subset: CD45RA-negative fraction. All receptors come from a young man in good health.

CDR3 loop: CASSYGLADTQYF. The CDR3 coding sequence is TGTGCCAGCAGTTACGGGTTGGCAGATACGCAGTATTTT. The chain uses TRBV6-6 and TRBJ2-3; D gene unclear. From germline, CDR1 is MNHNY and CDR2 SVGAGI (reference sequence). Trimming took off 2 bases at V and 4 bases at J, with 7 bases between the two ends. This CDR3 has 13 residues.

The chain has TRBV18 and TRBJ2-3; 11 bases are a match to TRBD2. V was clipped by 6 bases and J by 2 bases; unmatched bases: 7. The CDR3 has 16 amino acids. Germline V gives CDR1 KGHSH, CDR2 LQKENI. The CDR3 loop reads CASSFGTSGYTDTQYF. The CDR3 DNA sequence: TGTGCCAGCTCGTTCGGGACTAGCGGATACACAGATACGCAGTATTTT.

V usage is TRBV7-9 and J usage is TRBJ1-5, with TRBD1 as a possible D gene (5 bases). Deletions cut 4 bases from V and 4 bases from J, with 17 bases between. Germline CDR1 and CDR2: SEHNR and FQNEAQ (reference sequence). The CDR3 totals 16 residues. In DNA, the CDR3 is TGTGCCAGCAGCTCGATCCGGGGGGGGATTAATCAGCCCCAGCATTTT. It translates to CASSSIRGGINQPQHF.

CDR3 loop: CASSDRLAGEQFF. The CDR3 DNA reads TGCGCCAGCAGTGACCGACTGGCGGGAGAGCAGTTCTTC. V usage is TRBV10-1 and J usage is TRBJ2-1, with a possible D match to TRBD2 (6 bases). The CDR3 loop spans 13 amino acids. With 3 bases removed from V and 10 bases from J, the gap between germline ends came to 13 bases. Germline CDR1 reads WNHNN; CDR2 reads SYGVQD (reference sequence).

The V call is TRBV11-2, the J call TRBJ2-3, with D hard to call. The ends were cut back, 5 bases at V and 0 bases at J, with 9 bases in the middle. This CDR3 has 14 amino acids. Germline values: CDR1 SGHAT, CDR2 FQNNGV. The CDR3 spells CASSPRGSTDTQYF. In DNA form, the CDR3 reads TGTGCCAGCAGCCCTCGTGGCAGCACAGATACGCAGTATTTT.

The CDR3 DNA reads TGCAGCACCGACGGAAACTCCTACAATGAGCAGTTCTTC. Translated, it gives CSTDGNSYNEQFF. V is TRBV29-1 and J is TRBJ2-1; D ambiguous. V lost 8 bases and J 0 bases, leaving 11 bases between the germline ends. There are 13 residues in the CDR3. Germline V gene sequence: CDR1 SQVTM, CDR2 ANQGSEA.

About this clone itself: Other DNA sequences in this sample translate to the same CDR3. The J gene is TRBJ1-4, the V gene TRBV5-1, with D perhaps matching TRBD1 (6 bases). This CDR3 has 13 residues. Trimming cost V 5 bases and J 8 bases, with 13 bases left between them. Germline V lookup: CDR1 SGHRS, CDR2 YFSETQ. The CDR3 protein is CASSSGAGEKLFF. The CDR3 DNA follows: TGCGCCAGCAGTTCGGGGGCAGGAGAAAAACTGTTTTTT.

This rearrangement joins TRBV16 to TRBJ1-3, with D maybe TRBD1 (5 bases). Deletions cut 0 bases from V and 4 bases from J, with 10 bases between. CDR3 length: 15 residues. Germline CDR1 is KGHSY and CDR2 is FQNENV. CDR3 protein: CASSQSQGEGNTIYF. Here the CDR3 DNA reads TGTGCCAGCAGCCAATCGCAGGGTGAAGGAAACACCATATATTTT.

The genes are TRBV11-2 and TRBJ2-7, with no clear D. The CDR3 is 13 residues long. In germline, CDR1 is SGHAT, CDR2 FQNNGV. V was cut by 1 base and J by 6 bases, with 10 bases left in between. The CDR3 DNA follows: TGTGCCAGCAGCTTAGGAGCCAAGGGCGAGCAGTACTTC. Translation: CASSLGAKGEQYF.

The V and J genes are TRBV18 and TRBJ2-5; 10 positions agree with TRBD2. Near its end, the DNA agrees better with TRBJ2-7, so the J call may be wrong. Germline CDR1 KGHSH, CDR2 LQKENI. The CDR3 contains 14 residues. The CDR3 nucleotides read TGTGCCAGCTCACCAGGGGCTAGCGGGAGCGAGCAGTACTTC. It encodes CASSPGASGSEQYF.

The rearrangement links TRBV11-2 to TRBJ2-3, with a possible D match to TRBD2 (6 bases). Germline CDR1 and CDR2: SGHAT and FQNNGV. The ends were cut back, 5 bases at V and 5 bases at J, with 14 bases in the middle. The CDR3 spans 14 residues. The CDR3 DNA sequence: TGTGCCAGCAGCCCTCTGCTGGGGGGAGATACGCAGTATTTT. This encodes CASSPLLGGDTQYF.

This clone was counted a single time. The chain joins TRBV5-1 to TRBJ2-4; tentatively, D is TRBD1 (5 bases). Trimming took off 5 bases at V and 0 bases at J, with 18 bases between the two ends. Germline V gene sequence: CDR1 SGHRS, CDR2 YFSETQ. The CDR3 consists of 17 residues. DNA of the CDR3: TGCGCCAGCAGTTCTGACGGACATAATATAGCCAAAAACATTCAGTACTTC. As protein: CASSSDGHNIAKNIQYF.

The chain is built from TRBV28 and TRBJ2-7, with 7 bases matching TRBD1. Per germline, CDR1 MDHEN and CDR2 SYDVKM. The junction had 3 bases not matched to a gene; V was cut back by 3 bases and J by 4 bases. The CDR3 is made up of 13 amino acids. CDR3: CASSLTGIYEQYF. The CDR3 DNA sequence: TGTGCCAGCAGTTTGACAGGGATATACGAGCAGTACTTC.

V usage is TRBV11-2 and J usage is TRBJ2-7; tentative D call: TRBD2 (6 bases). Looked up from germline, CDR1 is SGHAT and CDR2 is FQNNGV. Between the trimmed V and J ends, which lost 5 bases and 1 base, there was a span of 15 bases. The CDR3 runs to 15 residues. The CDR3 reads CASSPNERVSYEQYF. CDR3 DNA: TGTGCCAGCAGCCCCAATGAGCGGGTATCCTACGAGCAGTACTTC.

This clone occurred many times. The rearrangement links TRBV7-9 to TRBJ1-1; D unclear. V was pared by 8 bases and J by 1 base, with 14 bases between. The CDR3 has 14 residues. Germline V CDR1 and CDR2: SEHNR, FQNEAQ (reference sequence). CDR3 in DNA: TGTGCCAGCCGTGATAGCAGGAAGAACACTGAAGCTTTCTTT. Translation gives CASRDSRKNTEAFF.

The V gene is TRBV5-3, the J gene TRBJ2-7; 8 bases align to TRBD2. TRBV5-3 is classed as an ORF, of uncertain function. The ends lost 5 bases at V and 3 bases at J; junction bases unmatched: 1. The CDR3 loop spans 12 amino acids. The DNA for the CDR3 is TGTGCCAGAAGTGGGACTAGCTACGAGCAGTACTTC. It codes for CARSGTSYEQYF.

The chain carries TRBV5-1 and TRBJ2-2; 7 bases agree with TRBD2. The CDR3 runs to 14 residues. The germline gives CDR1 SGHRS, CDR2 YFSETQ. The V and J ends lost 4 bases and 6 bases, in that order; junction bases with no gene match: 6. The CDR3 is CASSKGGSAGELFF. The CDR3 DNA reads as TGCGCCAGCAGCAAGGGAGGGTCGGCCGGGGAGCTGTTTTTT.

The V gene is TRBV15, the J gene TRBJ2-7; TRBD1 aligns across 7 bases. With V trimmed by 5 bases and J by 5 bases, 6 bases remained unmatched. Germline V gene data show CDR1 as LNHNV and CDR2 as YYDKDF (reference sequence). This CDR3 comprises 13 residues. The CDR3 DNA reads as TGTGCCACCAGCGTTGAGCAGGGGGACGAGCAGTACTTC. Translated, it gives CATSVEQGDEQYF.

This rearrangement joins TRBV6-5 to TRBJ1-5; 7 bases line up with TRBD1. The CDR3 is 13 residues long. The germline CDR1 and CDR2 sequences are MNHEY and SVGAGI. With V trimmed by 5 bases and J by 4 bases, 2 bases remained unmatched. The CDR3 coding sequence is TGTGCCAGCAGTACAGGGGCGAATCAGCCCCAGCATTTT. The encoded protein is CASSTGANQPQHF.

The chain combines TRBV19 with TRBJ2-5; TRBD1 matches at 7 bases. This CDR3 has 14 amino acids. V dropped 6 bases and J dropped 3; count of bases not matched to a gene: 7. The V gene's germline CDR1 is LNHDA and CDR2 SQIVND (reference sequence). Here the CDR3 DNA reads TGTGCCAGTAGGACTCGGCAGGGGGAAGAGACCCAGTACTTC. Translation: CASRTRQGEETQYF.

The V call is TRBV2, the J call TRBJ1-2; tentative D call: TRBD1 (5 bases). The CDR3 consists of 16 residues. The V gene lost 1 base and the J gene lost 2 bases, with 14 bases spanning the gap. Germline values: CDR1 SNHLY, CDR2 FYNNEI. The CDR3 sequence: CASSEGDGLDNYGYTF. For the CDR3, the DNA is TGTGCCAGCAGTGAAGGGGACGGCCTTGACAACTATGGCTACACCTTC.

In this sample, this clone turned up once. The chain links TRBV5-1 to TRBJ1-2; 10 bases line up with TRBD1. CDR1 is SGHRS, CDR2 YFSETQ, per germline. The trim removed 0 bases at V and 2 bases at J, leaving 10 bases unmatched. The CDR3 consists of 18 residues. This chain's CDR3 is CASSLVSDRGYQNYGYTF. The CDR3 coding sequence is TGCGCCAGCAGCTTGGTTTCGGACAGGGGGTACCAGAACTATGGCTACACCTTC.

This chain uses TRBV7-9 with TRBJ2-3; TRBD2 agrees at 7 bases. CDR1 is SEHNR and CDR2 is FQNEAQ in the germline V gene (reference sequence). CDR3 length: 17 amino acids. The trim removed 3 bases at V and 4 bases at J, leaving 13 bases unmatched. As DNA, the CDR3 is TGTGCCAGCAGCTTCCGTCTTGCGGGAGTCGGCCCAGATACGCAGTATTTT. This encodes CASSFRLAGVGPDTQYF.

The V and J genes are TRBV9 and TRBJ2-7; TRBD1 aligns across 9 bases. Trimming removed 0 bases from V and 3 bases from J; junction bases left unmatched: 10. Germline-derived CDR1 and CDR2 are SGDLS and YYNGEE. The CDR3 covers 17 residues. The CDR3 DNA sequence: TGTGCCAGCAGCGTAGGAGTACAGGGGGCGGGTATCTACGAGCAGTACTTC. Protein: CASSVGVQGAGIYEQYF.